These 27 T cell receptor beta chains were all obtained from the same sample, sequenced in a study of regulatory dendritic cells for organ transplantation. Measured with immunoSEQ multiplex PCR; TCRdb has only the in-frame clones, and not every one. Found here are 25,000 to 35,000 clones, roughly 79% of them singletons; the top ten hold 2% to 2.5%. Sequenced material: memory CD4+ T cells from blood. Subset defined: CD45RO+ memory T cells. Receptor source: a human donor in good health.

By sample fraction, this clone is medium-sized. This chain joins TRBV6-5 and TRBJ2-7, with 7 bases fitting TRBD1. The CDR3 length is 15 residues. Germline V CDR1 and CDR2: MNHEY, SVGAGI. V gave up 6 bases and J gave up 3 bases; unmatched junction bases: 11. The CDR3 loop is CASRTPTGSYYEQYF. The DNA for the CDR3 is TGTGCCAGCAGAACCCCGACAGGGAGTTACTACGAGCAGTACTTC.

V gene TRBV5-4 combines with J gene TRBJ2-2, with 10 positions matching TRBD1. The CDR3 length is 17 residues. With V trimmed by 0 bases and J by 5 bases, 7 bases remained unmatched. Germline V gives CDR1 SGHNT, CDR2 YYREEE (reference sequence). The CDR3 DNA reads TGTGCCAGCAGCTTGGCCCGGGACAGGGGATGGACCGGGGAGCTGTTTTTT. This codes for CASSLARDRGWTGELFF.

The rearrangement links TRBV29-1 to TRBJ2-1; D is ambiguous. CDR1 and CDR2 from the germline V gene are SQVTM and ANQGSEA. This CDR3 is 10 amino acids long. V lost 6 bases and J 9 bases, leaving 9 bases between the germline ends. For the CDR3, the DNA is TGCAGCGTAATGGTGGGTGAGCAGTTCTTC. This sequence encodes CSVMVGEQFF.

This clone was observed once. The chain carries TRBV2 and TRBJ2-7; 13 bases match TRBD2. The germline CDR1 and CDR2 sequences are SNHLY and FYNNEI. V was clipped by 7 bases and J by 5 bases; unmatched bases: 5. The length of the CDR3 is 14 residues. The CDR3 sequence: CASTRLAGGDEQYF. CDR3 DNA sequence: TGTGCCAGCACCAGACTAGCGGGGGGCGACGAGCAGTACTTC.

The genes are TRBV11-1 and TRBJ2-3, with a weak D call TRBD2 (5 bases). Looked up from germline, CDR1 is SGHAT and CDR2 is FQDESV (reference sequence). With 6 bases removed from V and 8 bases from J, the gap between germline ends came to 15 bases. The CDR3 has 13 amino acids. CDR3: CASSTSAGGTQYF. The CDR3 bases are TGTGCCAGCAGTACATCCGCAGGAGGTACGCAGTATTTT.

The V call is TRBV7-2, the J call TRBJ2-7, with 7 bases lining up with TRBD1. This CDR3 has 15 amino acids. In germline, CDR1 is SGHTA, CDR2 FQGNSA. Trimming at V came to 4 bases and at J to 7 bases, leaving 13 bases not matched to a gene. The CDR3 protein is CASSSHGQAHTEQYF. For the CDR3, the DNA is TGTGCCAGCAGCTCCCACGGACAGGCCCATACAGAGCAGTACTTC.

The chain joins TRBV7-2 to TRBJ2-1; 7 bases agree with TRBD2. The germline V gene has CDR1 SGHTA and CDR2 FQGNSA. This CDR3 spans 12 amino acids. Trimming cost V 1 base and J 13 bases; bases outside gene matches: 4. The CDR3 nucleotides are TGTGCCAGCAGCTTAGAATGGGGGGGACAGTTCTTC. Residues: CASSLEWGGQFF.

The J gene is TRBJ1-2, the V gene TRBV12-5; D not resolved. V was trimmed by 4 bases and J by 3 bases, leaving 3 bases between them. Germline V gene sequence: CDR1 LGHNT, CDR2 FRNRAP. The CDR3 consists of 11 residues. As DNA, the CDR3 is TGTGCTAGTGGTTCTGACTATGGCTACACCTTC. Translated: CASGSDYGYTF.

The rearrangement joins TRBV2 to TRBJ2-5; 13 positions agree with TRBD2. There are 13 residues in the CDR3. Germline V lookup: CDR1 SNHLY, CDR2 FYNNEI. The V segment lost 6 bases and the J segment 7 bases; nucleotides outside the gene matches: 2. The CDR3 DNA follows: TGTGCCAGCAGCGGACTAGCGGGAGTGACCCAGTACTTC. Translating gives CASSGLAGVTQYF.

This clone was counted only a few times. The V and J genes are TRBV30 and TRBJ1-5; tentatively, D is TRBD1 (6 bases). Germline V gene data show CDR1 as GTSNPN and CDR2 as SVGIG (reference sequence). Trimming stripped 3 bases from V and 4 bases from J, with 13 bases between. CDR3 length equals 14 residues. CDR3 sequence reads: CAWSAGTRNQPQHF. CDR3 nucleotide sequence: TGTGCCTGGAGCGCCGGGACACGGAATCAGCCCCAGCATTTT.

The chain combines TRBV10-3 with TRBJ2-3; 10 nucleotides agree with TRBD2. The J segment lost 5 bases and the V segment lost 3 bases, leaving 5 bases of the junction unmatched. In germline, CDR1 is ENHRY, CDR2 SYGVKD. The CDR3 has 15 amino acids. The CDR3 nucleotides read TGTGCCATCAGTGAAAGTAGCGGGGGGATAGATACGCAGTATTTT. Its protein is CAISESSGGIDTQYF.

The chain is built from TRBV16 and TRBJ1-2, with D hard to call. Deletions cut 4 bases from V and 0 bases from J, with 9 bases between. The germline gives CDR1 KGHSY, CDR2 FQNENV. This CDR3 comprises 14 residues. The CDR3 coding sequence is TGTGCCAGCAGCCGTCAGGAGACTAACTATGGCTACACCTTC. The encoded protein is CASSRQETNYGYTF.

The gene calls are TRBV7-2 and TRBJ2-7, with TRBD1 matching over 10 bases. The germline gives CDR1 SGHTA, CDR2 FQGNSA. Trimming removed 4 bases from V and 3 bases from J; junction bases left unmatched: 6. The CDR3 has 15 residues. The CDR3 spells CASSSSGQGYYEQYF. The CDR3 DNA sequence: TGTGCCAGCAGCTCTTCGGGACAGGGGTACTACGAGCAGTACTTC. The full variable domain, in which reference TRBV7-2 and TRBJ2-7 provide the parts outside the CDR3, is GAGVSQSPSNKVTEKGKDVELRCDPISGHTALYWYRQSLGQGLEFLIYFQGNSAPDKSGLPSDRFSAERTGGSVSTLTIQRTQQEDSAVYLCASSSSGQGYYEQYFGPGTRLTVT.

The DNA for the CDR3 is TGTGCCACTAACAGGGACTATGGCTACACCTTC. Residues: CATNRDYGYTF. This chain joins TRBV7-2 and TRBJ1-2, with D perhaps TRBD1 (6 bases). Germline V gives CDR1 SGHTA, CDR2 FQGNSA. CDR3 length equals 11 residues. V was trimmed by 10 bases and J by 3 bases, leaving 9 bases between them.

The V and J genes are TRBV21-1 and TRBJ2-7; the table assigns TRBD2, which was not confirmed against the DNA. TRBV21-1 is deemed a pseudogene. The CDR3 totals 14 residues. The CDR3: CASSKVGGRGEQYF. CDR3 nucleotides: TGTGCCAGCAGCAAAGTAGGTGGGAGAGGGGAGCAGTACTTC.

The rearrangement uses TRBV19 and TRBJ2-5; 8 bases agree with TRBD1. After removal of 3 bases from V and 6 bases from J, the junction contained 6 bases not matched to a gene. Germline V gene lookup returns CDR1 LNHDA and CDR2 SQIVND (reference sequence). This CDR3 region has 14 residues. This chain's CDR3 is CASSIIARGQTQYF. CDR3 in DNA: TGTGCCAGTAGTATTATTGCCAGGGGGCAGACCCAGTACTTC.

This chain links TRBV6-5 with TRBJ1-2; tentative D call: TRBD1 (6 bases). This CDR3 spans 14 amino acids. CDR1 is MNHEY and CDR2 is SVGAGI in the germline V gene. V was clipped by 5 bases and J by 8 bases, with 18 bases between them. The CDR3 protein is CASSNRQVGSGYTF. The CDR3, as DNA: TGTGCCAGCAGTAACCGACAGGTTGGGTCGGGCTACACCTTC.

The count of this clone is one. The rearrangement joins TRBV2 to TRBJ2-5; the D gene is possibly TRBD2 (6 bases). Germline values: CDR1 SNHLY, CDR2 FYNNEI. The CDR3 extends over 15 amino acids. V was cut by 6 bases and J by 5 bases, with 19 bases left in between. This CDR3 reads CASRGTSASGETQYF. CDR3 bases: TGTGCCAGCAGAGGGACGTCGGCGAGCGGGGAGACCCAGTACTTC.

The DNA of the CDR3 is TGCGCCAGCAGCCAAGAGGCTCCAAATACCGGGACTAGCGACCTGGCCACCTACGAGCAGTACTTC. Residues: CASSQEAPNTGTSDLATYEQYF. The chain joins TRBV4-3 to TRBJ2-7; 10 nucleotides match TRBD2. CDR3 size: 22 residues. The germline V gene has CDR1 LGHNA and CDR2 YSLEER. J was trimmed by 2 bases and V by 0 bases; bases with no gene match: 22.

The J gene is TRBJ2-7, the V gene TRBV6-5; maybe TRBD1 (7 bases). In germline, CDR1 is MNHEY, CDR2 SVGAGI. Trimming took off 7 bases at V and 2 bases at J, with 18 bases between the two ends. The CDR3 covers 15 residues. For the CDR3, the DNA is TGTGCCAGCACCCAGGGGGGCGGATTTACCTACGAGCAGTACTTC. Protein sequence: CASTQGGGFTYEQYF.

The chain uses TRBV29-1 and TRBJ2-2; D gene unclear. Germline V gene data show CDR1 as SQVTM and CDR2 as ANQGSEA. The CDR3 loop spans 12 amino acids. Trimming pared 5 bases from V and 6 bases from J, leaving 10 bases between. CDR3 coding DNA: TGCAGCGTTCAGATCCGGGCCGGGGAGCTGTTTTTT. Its protein is CSVQIRAGELFF.

This clone is termed medium-sized. V gene TRBV19 combines with J gene TRBJ2-3; 7 bases match TRBD1. Trimming took 7 bases from V and 2 from J; bases not matched to a gene: 3. Looked up from germline, CDR1 is LNHDA and CDR2 is SQIVND (reference sequence). The length of the CDR3 is 13 residues. The CDR3 protein is CASTTGDTDTQYF. DNA of the CDR3: TGTGCCAGTACTACAGGGGACACAGATACGCAGTATTTT.

The chain joins TRBV7-2 to TRBJ2-5; 8 nucleotides agree with TRBD2. The germline gives CDR1 SGHTA, CDR2 FQGNSA. After removal of 1 base from V and 0 bases from J, the junction contained 7 bases not matched to a gene. The CDR3 runs 17 residues. This chain's CDR3 is CASSLGGSGTYQETQYF. The CDR3 DNA reads TGTGCCAGCAGCTTAGGGGGTAGCGGGACCTACCAAGAGACCCAGTACTTC.

This sequence joins TRBV6-6 and TRBJ1-1; unclear D gene. CDR3 length: 13 amino acids. Germline assignment: CDR1 MNHNY and CDR2 SVGAGI (reference sequence). V was trimmed by 7 bases and J by 5 bases, leaving 14 bases between them. Here the CDR3 reads CASKLRGKTEAFF. In nucleotides, the CDR3 is TGTGCCAGCAAACTGAGAGGAAAGACTGAAGCTTTCTTT.

A single count supports this clone. The chain recombines TRBV5-4 with TRBJ2-2; 9 nucleotides match TRBD1. J was trimmed by 5 bases and V by 4 bases; bases with no gene match: 6. This CDR3 is built from 15 residues. CDR1 is SGHNT, CDR2 YYREEE, per germline (reference sequence). CDR3 protein: CASSPGTGRTGELFF. CDR3 sequence (DNA): TGTGCCAGCAGCCCCGGGACAGGGAGGACCGGGGAGCTGTTTTTT.

V is TRBV30 and J is TRBJ1-2; D may be TRBD1 (6 bases). CDR3 length: 14 residues. CDR1 and CDR2 (germline): GTSNPN, SVGIG (reference sequence). Trimming pared 3 bases from V and 4 bases from J, leaving 15 bases between. CDR3: CAWSRTDTLYGYTF. The DNA of the CDR3 is TGTGCCTGGAGCCGGACAGACACCCTCTATGGCTACACCTTC. Supplemented by reference TRBV30 and TRBJ1-2, the full variable domain reads SQTIHQWPATLVQPVGSPLSLECTVEGTSNPNLYWYRQAAGRGLQLLFYSVGIGQISSEVPQNLSASRPQDRQFILSSKKLLLSDSGFYLCAWSRTDTLYGYTFGSGTRLTVV.

This chain uses TRBV5-8 with TRBJ2-7; D not certain. The CDR3 totals 14 residues. The germline V gene has CDR1 SGHTS and CDR2 YDEGEE. Trimming took 0 bases from V and 7 from J, leaving 14 bases between them. The CDR3 loop reads CASSLEYPNGEQYF. The CDR3 DNA is TGTGCCAGCAGCTTGGAATATCCGAATGGGGAGCAGTACTTC. Based on the CDR3 plus reference TRBV5-8 and TRBJ2-7, the full variable domain is EAGVTQSPTHLIKTRGQQATLRCSPISGHTSVYWYQQALGLGLQFLLWYDEGEERNRGNFPPRFSGRQFPNYSSELNVNALELEDSALYLCASSLEYPNGEQYFGPGTRLTVT.